The sequence of this T cell receptor beta chain was determined in a study of T cell responses to AZD1222 COVID-19 vaccine. TCRdb's table, derived via immunoSEQ multiplex PCR, lists solely in-frame clones and lacks some. The data contain tens of thousands of clones, roughly 82% of them singletons. Whole-study results and caveats: Clonal diversity was possibly underestimated, and the donors were mostly white British, with more females.

About this clone itself: Its matching antigen is unknown.

The J segment lost 4 bases and the V segment lost 0 bases, leaving 16 bases of the junction unmatched. CDR3 length: 20 residues. This sequence was found in an adult in good health. Source: peripheral blood, taken on day 0 of AZD1222 vaccination. The chain joins TRBV5-3 to TRBJ2-1; 10 nucleotides agree with TRBD2. TRBV5-3 is classed as an ORF, of uncertain function. The CDR3 bases are TGTGCCAGAAGCTTGGTGCCTAGCGGGAGTATCTGTAGAACATACAATGAGCAGTTCTTC. Amino acid sequence: CARSLVPSGSICRTYNEQFF.